This T cell receptor beta chain emerged from a study of T cell changes during pregnancy in multiple sclerosis. V lost 2 bases and J 3 bases, leaving 22 bases between the germline ends. Germline V gene lookup returns CDR1 SEHNR and CDR2 FQNEAQ (reference sequence). The CDR3 covers 18 residues. Measured with immunoSEQ multiplex PCR; TCRdb has only the in-frame clones, and not every one. The sample includes tens of thousands of clones, 90% to 95% of them seen just once. The sequencing used peripheral blood, collected after pregnancy. The clonotype originates from a female donor in good health, enrolled as a control in a pregnancy study. The genes are TRBV7-9 and TRBJ2-5, with a weak D call TRBD1 (5 bases). CDR3 coding DNA: TGTGCCAGCAGCTTAATTGGGTTCGGTACAGGCGTGGAAGAGACCCAGTACTTC. Its protein product is CASSLIGFGTGVEETQYF.